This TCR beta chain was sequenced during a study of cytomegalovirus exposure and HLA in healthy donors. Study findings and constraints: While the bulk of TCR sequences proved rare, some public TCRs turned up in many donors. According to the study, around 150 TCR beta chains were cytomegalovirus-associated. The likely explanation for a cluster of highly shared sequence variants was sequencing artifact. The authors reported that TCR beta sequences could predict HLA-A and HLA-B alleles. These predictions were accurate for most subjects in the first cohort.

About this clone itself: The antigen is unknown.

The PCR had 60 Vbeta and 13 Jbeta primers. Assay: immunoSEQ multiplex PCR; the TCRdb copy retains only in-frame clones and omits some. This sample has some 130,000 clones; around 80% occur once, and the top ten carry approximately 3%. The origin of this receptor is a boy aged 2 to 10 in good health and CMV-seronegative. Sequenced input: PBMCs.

The CDR3 nucleotides are TGTGCCAGCAGCTTCGTGGGAGCCAACACTGAAGCTTTCTTT. Amino acids: CASSFVGANTEAFF. The rearrangement joins TRBV7-8 to TRBJ1-1, with D hard to call. V lost 3 bases, J lost 2 bases, and 10 bases lay in between. Germline CDR1 SGHVS, CDR2 FQNEAQ. This CDR3 spans 14 amino acids.